What follows are 28 T cell receptor beta chains derived from one specimen sequenced in a study of blood T cells in healthy people across ages. A second PCR of about 6 to 11 cycles used a sample-barcoded 5' primer and a J-beta primer mix. TCRdb itself ran the 5' RACE reads through MiXCR, one entry per CDR3 protein. The sample yields about 2 million distinct CDR3 sequences, just under 50% seen once. Sequenced material: blood. The receptors shown here come from a woman aged 40 to 50 in good health.

This clonotype was found a few times. This chain links TRBV4-2 with TRBJ2-3; D may be TRBD2 (5 bases). Trimming left V 1 base short and J 2 bases short, with 10 bases between. Per the germline V gene, CDR1 is LGHNA and CDR2 is YNFKEQ. The CDR3 length is 15 residues. This CDR3 reads CASSQGADSTDTQYF. In nucleotides, the CDR3 is TGTGCCAGCAGCCAAGGAGCGGACTCCACAGATACGCAGTATTTT.

The rearrangement links TRBV6-1 to TRBJ2-3, with D maybe TRBD1 (6 bases). CDR1 MNHNS and CDR2 SASEGT come from the germline V gene. V was pared by 3 bases and J by 1 base, with 11 bases between. This CDR3 has 15 residues. The CDR3 sequence: CASSDTDSGTDTQYF. The CDR3 nucleotides read TGTGCCAGCAGTGATACGGACAGTGGCACAGATACGCAGTATTTT.

This sequence joins TRBV3-1 and TRBJ2-7, with TRBD2 identical over 14 bases. The germline CDR1 and CDR2 sequences are LGHDT and YNNKEL (reference sequence). V was clipped by 4 bases and J by 0 bases; unmatched bases: 20. This CDR3 has 22 residues. The CDR3 protein is CASSLFPGLAGAPTVGSYEQYF. The CDR3 DNA is TGTGCCAGCAGCCTTTTCCCGGGACTAGCGGGGGCTCCTACCGTGGGCTCCTACGAGCAGTACTTC.

Turning to this clonotype: Germline is not matched at one junction end, which may reflect a read error. CDR3 DNA sequence: TGTGCCAGTAGCGTAGGGATAAACTCCTACAATGAGCAGTTCTTC. Protein sequence: CASSVGINSYNEQFF. The genes are TRBV9 and TRBJ2-1; weak D call: TRBD2 (5 bases). From germline, CDR1 is SGDLS and CDR2 YYNGEE. The CDR3 extends over 15 amino acids.

This clonotype was observed a handful of times. The chain is built from TRBV10-3 and TRBJ2-3; 13 nucleotides agree with TRBD2. The J segment lost 6 bases and the V segment lost 6 bases, leaving 9 bases of the junction unmatched. Germline V gene data show CDR1 as ENHRY and CDR2 as SYGVKD. The CDR3 loop spans 16 amino acids. This CDR3 reads CAIRPTSGGAWDTQYF. For the CDR3, the DNA is TGTGCCATCAGGCCCACTAGCGGGGGGGCTTGGGATACGCAGTATTTT.

The rearrangement links TRBV7-8 to TRBJ2-2; no clear D gene. Trimming shortened V by 10 bases and J by 0 bases, and 6 bases separated the two germline ends. The CDR3 loop spans 12 amino acids. Per the germline V gene, CDR1 is SGHVS and CDR2 is FQNEAQ. The CDR3 region is CATYANTGELFF. The CDR3 DNA reads as TGTGCCACCTATGCGAACACCGGGGAGCTGTTTTTT.

This clonotype was seen more than once but under ten times. The CDR3 DNA sequence: TGTGCCAGCAGCCAAGAGGACAGAGACTACGAGCAGTACTTC. Protein: CASSQEDRDYEQYF. This chain links TRBV3-1 with TRBJ2-7, with D possibly TRBD1 on 6 matching bases. From germline, CDR1 is LGHDT and CDR2 YNNKEL (reference sequence). V dropped 0 bases and J dropped 3 bases, with 9 bases sitting between them. The CDR3 has 14 residues.

A few counts support this clonotype. Here the CDR3 DNA reads TGTGCCAGCAGTCCCCGGACAGGGGGTACGACAGATACGCAGTATTTT. It codes for CASSPRTGGTTDTQYF. The J gene is TRBJ2-3, the V gene TRBV12-3 or TRBV12-4, with 10 bases aligning to TRBD1. There are 16 residues in the CDR3. V was clipped by 5 bases and J by 3 bases; unmatched bases: 8.

The sample holds a few counts of this clonotype. The rearrangement links TRBV29-1 to TRBJ1-2; 11 nucleotides match TRBD1. The CDR3 runs to 19 residues. The germline V gene has CDR1 SQVTM and CDR2 ANQGSEA. Trimming took 0 bases from V and 5 from J; bases not matched to a gene: 17. CDR3 DNA: TGCAGCGTTGAAGATCCGGACAGGGGGCGCGAAGTTAGGGGATATGGCTACACCTTC. Translation: CSVEDPDRGREVRGYGYTF.

The V call is TRBV2, the J call TRBJ2-3; 7 positions match TRBD1. V shed 4 bases, J shed 0 bases, and the junction held 7 bases outside the gene matches. Germline CDR1 is SNHLY and CDR2 is FYNNEI. The CDR3 runs to 16 residues. The CDR3 DNA reads TGTGCCAGCAGTGTGGAAAGGGGGCGTAGCACAGATACGCAGTATTTT. This encodes CASSVERGRSTDTQYF.

In its sample, this clonotype was seen a few times. The chain couples TRBV6-6 to TRBJ2-3, with 9 bases lining up with TRBD1. J was trimmed by 10 bases and V by 2 bases; bases with no gene match: 4. From germline, CDR1 is MNHNY and CDR2 SVGAGI (reference sequence). This CDR3 region has 13 residues. The CDR3, as DNA: TGTGCCAGCAGTTACCCGGGACAGGGCCCGCAGTATTTT. Its protein product is CASSYPGQGPQYF.

The chain couples TRBV7-9 to TRBJ2-1; 9 nucleotides match TRBD1. J was trimmed by 12 bases and V by 1 base; bases with no gene match: 10. Germline assignment: CDR1 SEHNR and CDR2 FQNEAQ (reference sequence). CDR3 length: 15 amino acids. Here the CDR3 reads CASSLGGTGPRRQFF. Here the CDR3 DNA reads TGTGCCAGCAGCTTAGGCGGGACAGGGCCCAGGCGGCAGTTCTTC.

The rearrangement joins TRBV5-1 to TRBJ2-5; a possible D gene is TRBD1 (6 bases). Germline loops: CDR1 SGHRS, CDR2 YFSETQ. The length of the CDR3 is 16 residues. V was clipped by 3 bases and J by 5 bases, with 20 bases between them. The CDR3 loop is CASSSLERVRGETQYF. For the CDR3, the DNA is TGCGCCAGCAGCTCGCTCGAGAGGGTCAGGGGTGAGACCCAGTACTTC. The whole variable domain, filled in from reference TRBV5-1 and TRBJ2-5, reads KAGVTQTPRYLIKTRGQQVTLSCSPISGHRSVSWYQQTPGQGLQFLFEYFSETQRNKGNFPGRFSGRQFSNSRSEMNVSTLELGDSALYLCASSSLERVRGETQYFGPGTRLLVL.

This chain joins TRBV4-1 and TRBJ2-7, with a possible D match to TRBD1 (5 bases). The germline V gene has CDR1 MGHRA and CDR2 YSYEKL. Trimming removed 4 bases from V and 6 bases from J, with 13 bases in between. The CDR3 loop spans 13 amino acids. The CDR3 is CASSLTVYGEQYF. For the CDR3, the DNA is TGCGCCAGCAGCCTGACAGTTTACGGCGAGCAGTACTTC.

V and J are TRBV5-1 and TRBJ2-4; 11 nucleotides line up with TRBD1. CDR1 is SGHRS and CDR2 is YFSETQ in the germline V gene. This CDR3 has 13 residues. V trimming: 4 bases; J trimming: 14 bases; junction bases outside the gene matches: 8. The CDR3 spells CASSAGTGGAEYF. Here the CDR3 DNA reads TGCGCCAGCAGCGCCGGGACAGGGGGTGCCGAGTACTTC.

This clonotype was detected only a few times. The junction does not match germline at one end; this may be a read error. The CDR3 nucleotides read TGTGCCAGCAGCTCCCAGGGGACAGATACGCAGTATTTT. Translating it yields CASSSQGTDTQYF. This chain uses TRBV5-1 with TRBJ2-3; D might be TRBD1 (6 bases). Germline-derived CDR1 and CDR2 are SGHRS and YFSETQ. The CDR3 sequence is 13 residues long.

The rearrangement uses TRBV2 and TRBJ2-5; no reliable D call. The V end lost 3 bases, the J end lost 8 bases, and 7 bases lay between the germline ends. Germline CDR1 reads SNHLY; CDR2 reads FYNNEI. This CDR3 is built from 11 residues. The DNA for the CDR3 is TGTGCCAGCAGTGACGCGCGAACCCAGTACTTC. It translates to CASSDARTQYF.

The V gene is TRBV7-9, the J gene TRBJ1-4; maybe TRBD1 (5 bases). This CDR3 has 15 amino acids. Trimming removed 0 bases at V and 7 bases at J, with 12 bases between. Germline CDR1 reads SEHNR; CDR2 reads FQNEAQ (reference sequence). The CDR3 coding sequence is TGTGCCAGCAGCTTAGCGTGGGACCTTAGTGAAAAACTGTTTTTT. This translates into CASSLAWDLSEKLFF.

This sequence joins TRBV28 and TRBJ2-6; D assignment may be TRBD1 or TRBD2 (6 bases each). Trimming took off 8 bases at V and 3 bases at J, with 11 bases between the two ends. Germline values: CDR1 MDHEN, CDR2 SYDVKM. The CDR3 sequence is 14 residues long. The CDR3 nucleotides read TGTGCCAGCGAAGGGGGGCTTGGGGCCAACGTCCTGACTTTC. It yields the protein CASEGGLGANVLTF.

The rearrangement uses TRBV3-1 and TRBJ2-3; 12 bases are a match to TRBD2. CDR3 length equals 16 residues. Germline V CDR1 and CDR2: LGHDT, YNNKEL (reference sequence). The V gene end was trimmed by 1 base and the J gene end by 5 bases; junction bases not matched to a gene: 4. DNA of the CDR3: TGTGCCAGCAGCCAAGCGGGACTAGCGGGCTTAGATACGCAGTATTTT. The encoded protein is CASSQAGLAGLDTQYF.

The genes are TRBV9 and TRBJ2-1, with TRBD2 as a possible D gene (5 bases). Per the germline V gene, CDR1 is SGDLS and CDR2 is YYNGEE. The germline V and J ends were trimmed by 4 bases and 6 bases, with 20 bases remaining between them. The length of the CDR3 is 16 residues. The CDR3 coding sequence is TGTGCCAGCAGCTTAAGAGGACTCCTCAAAGGCAATGAGCAGTTCTTC. Its protein product is CASSLRGLLKGNEQFF.

The chain has TRBV20-1 and TRBJ2-3, with TRBD2 identical over 8 bases. Germline V gene sequence: CDR1 DFQATT, CDR2 SNEGSKA (reference sequence). CDR3 length: 16 amino acids. The trim removed 5 bases at V and 0 bases at J, leaving 10 bases unmatched. The CDR3 sequence: CSALRPSGSSTDTQYF. The CDR3 DNA sequence: TGCAGTGCTCTCCGGCCGAGCGGGAGCAGCACAGATACGCAGTATTTT.

A note on this clonotype: The junction departs from the called germline gene at one end, perhaps through a read error. V and J are TRBV5-6 and TRBJ2-2; the D gene is possibly TRBD2 (5 bases). Looked up from germline, CDR1 is SGHDT and CDR2 is YYEEEE. The CDR3 has 14 residues. CDR3 DNA: TGTGTCAGCAGCTTAGGGAGTATAACCGGGGAGCTGTTTTTT. Its protein is CVSSLGSITGELFF. The full variable domain, its missing parts supplied by reference TRBV5-6 and TRBJ2-2, is DAGVTQSPTHLIKTRGQQVTLRCSPKSGHDTVSWYQQALGQGPQFIFQYYEEEERQRGNFPDRFSGHQFPNYSSELNVNALLLGDSALYLCVSSLGSITGELFFGEGSRLTVL.

This chain uses TRBV3-1 with TRBJ2-7, with 7 bases that match TRBD2. V lost 3 bases, J lost 6 bases, and 5 bases stayed unmatched. Germline assignment: CDR1 LGHDT and CDR2 YNNKEL (reference sequence). The CDR3 is 13 residues long. CDR3 bases: TGTGCCAGCAGCCAGTCTAGCGGAGGCGAGCAGTACTTC. This encodes CASSQSSGGEQYF.

This sequence joins TRBV4-1 and TRBJ1-2, with D perhaps TRBD1 (5 bases). Trimming removed 5 bases at V and 8 bases at J, with 18 bases between. CDR3 length: 14 amino acids. Germline V lookup: CDR1 MGHRA, CDR2 YSYEKL. CDR3 nucleotide sequence: TGCGCCAGCAGCTCCGGGACCCTTCCGGGAGGCTACACCTTC. It translates to CASSSGTLPGGYTF.

This rearrangement joins TRBV12-3 or TRBV12-4 to TRBJ2-7, with D perhaps matching TRBD1 or TRBD2 (5 bases each). The V end lost 3 bases, the J end lost 4 bases, and 13 bases lay between the germline ends. The CDR3 consists of 14 residues. CDR3 sequence: CASSFTRGGYEQYF. The CDR3 DNA follows: TGTGCCAGCAGTTTTACCCGGGGCGGGTACGAGCAGTACTTC.

This clonotype was picked up a small number of times. The chain joins TRBV2 to TRBJ1-2, with D possibly matching TRBD1 (6 bases). Germline V CDR1 and CDR2: SNHLY, FYNNEI. This CDR3 comprises 15 residues. Trimming shortened V by 3 bases and J by 8 bases, and 19 bases separated the two germline ends. CDR3 loop: CASSEFTEDSNGYTF. CDR3 in DNA: TGTGCCAGCAGTGAGTTTACCGAGGACAGTAACGGCTACACCTTC.

The sample holds a few counts of this clonotype. Here the CDR3 DNA reads TGCGCCAGCAGCCCCTACCAGGGGGCAATGGGTGAGACCCAGTACTTC. It is translated as CASSPYQGAMGETQYF. This chain links TRBV5-1 with TRBJ2-5; 8 bases align to TRBD1. There are 16 residues in the CDR3. Germline V gene lookup returns CDR1 SGHRS and CDR2 YFSETQ. With V trimmed by 4 bases and J by 5 bases, 13 bases remained unmatched.